The 22 T cell receptor beta chains given below trace back to one sample, sequenced in a study of technical replicates of blood from a few donors. Sequenced by immunoSEQ multiplex PCR; TCRdb stores in-frame clones only, minus some. The repertoire holds approximately 75,000 clones, with just under 95% as singletons. Material: T cells isolated from PBMCs. The receptors were gathered from a human donor in good health.

The J gene is TRBJ2-2, the V gene TRBV4-1; 7 nucleotides line up with TRBD1. CDR3 size: 16 residues. Trimming at V came to 4 bases and at J to 0 bases, leaving 5 bases not matched to a gene. CDR1 MGHRA and CDR2 YSYEKL come from the germline V gene. The CDR3 spells CASSRTGQPNTGELFF. In DNA form, the CDR3 reads TGCGCCAGCAGCCGAACGGGACAGCCGAACACCGGGGAGCTGTTTTTT.

The V and J genes are TRBV9 and TRBJ2-3, with D possibly matching TRBD2 (7 bases). V lost 0 bases to trimming and J lost 4 bases, with 12 bases between them. Germline V gene data show CDR1 as SGDLS and CDR2 as YYNGEE. This CDR3 has 15 amino acids. The CDR3 bases are TGTGCCAGCAGCGTAGAGAGCGGGACACCAGATACGCAGTATTTT. It is translated as CASSVESGTPDTQYF.

V usage is TRBV9 and J usage is TRBJ2-2, with TRBD1 as a possible D gene (6 bases). The CDR3 runs 14 residues. Germline values: CDR1 SGDLS, CDR2 YYNGEE. V lost 3 bases and J 6 bases, leaving 12 bases between the germline ends. CDR3 protein: CASSGYRVSGELFF. CDR3 bases: TGTGCCAGCAGCGGATACAGGGTGTCCGGGGAGCTGTTTTTT.

The rearrangement uses TRBV6-6 and TRBJ1-5; weak D call: TRBD1 (5 bases). Germline assignment: CDR1 MNHNY and CDR2 SVGAGI (reference sequence). Trimming pared 5 bases from V and 1 base from J, leaving 9 bases between. The CDR3 spans 14 residues. The CDR3 sequence is CASSRQLSNQPQHF. Written as DNA, the CDR3 is TGTGCCAGCAGTCGACAGCTAAGCAATCAGCCCCAGCATTTT.

The chain couples TRBV12-5 to TRBJ2-7; a possible D gene is TRBD1 (8 bases). This CDR3 region has 17 residues. V was clipped by 0 bases and J by 4 bases, with 19 bases between them. From germline, CDR1 is LGHNT and CDR2 FRNRAP. CDR3 residues: CASGLVREAGGFYEQYF. CDR3 bases: TGTGCTAGTGGTTTGGTACGGGAGGCAGGGGGCTTTTACGAGCAGTACTTC.

The V gene is TRBV19, the J gene TRBJ1-1; D possibly corresponds to TRBD1 (5 bases). The germline CDR1 and CDR2 sequences are LNHDA and SQIVND (reference sequence). The V and J ends lost 7 bases and 0 bases respectively, with 15 bases between them. The CDR3 has 15 residues. CDR3 in DNA: TGTGCCAGTAAGCCAGGGCAGTCGGTGAACACTGAAGCTTTCTTT. This translates into CASKPGQSVNTEAFF.

CDR3 residues: CASSQEGAYYEQYF. The CDR3 DNA reads TGTGCCAGCAGCCAAGAAGGAGCTTACTACGAGCAGTACTTC. V gene TRBV14 combines with J gene TRBJ2-7; no clear D. The CDR3 is 14 amino acids. Trimming removed 0 bases from V and 3 bases from J, with 9 bases in between. Per the germline V gene, CDR1 is SGHDN and CDR2 is FVKESK. The variable domain in full, with the rest retrieved from reference TRBV14 and TRBJ2-7, is EAGVTQFPSHSVIEKGQTVTLRCDPISGHDNLYWYRRVMGKEIKFLLHFVKESKQDESGMPNNRFLAERTGGTYSTLKVQPAELEDSGVYFCASSQEGAYYEQYFGPGTRLTVT.

J is TRBJ1-1 and V is TRBV9; TRBD1 is a possible D gene (6 bases). V lost 0 bases and J lost 1, with 7 bases in between. From germline, CDR1 is SGDLS and CDR2 YYNGEE. This CDR3 has 14 amino acids. The CDR3 reads CASSVVDRNTEAFF. CDR3 DNA sequence: TGTGCCAGCAGCGTAGTGGACAGGAACACTGAAGCTTTCTTT. The entire variable domain, with the rest obtained from reference TRBV9 and TRBJ1-1, is as follows: DSGVTQTPKHLITATGQRVTLRCSPRSGDLSVYWYQQSLDQGLQFLIQYYNGEERAKGNILERFSAQQFPDLHSELNLSSLELGDSALYFCASSVVDRNTEAFFGQGTRLTVV.

Regarding this clone: At one end, the junction sequence differs from germline, possibly due to a read error. This sequence joins TRBV28 and TRBJ1-5; 9 bases are shared with TRBD1. CDR3 length: 15 amino acids. The V gene's germline CDR1 is MDHEN and CDR2 SYDVKM. The CDR3 spells CASTEEGQGNQPQHF. The DNA for the CDR3 is TGTGCCAGCACTGAAGAGGGACAGGGCAACCAGCCCCAGCATTTT.

This chain connects TRBV7-9 to TRBJ1-2, with 8 positions matching TRBD1. The CDR3 sequence is 13 residues long. Unmatched junction bases numbered 7, after V lost 5 bases and J lost 8 bases. CDR1 is SEHNR, CDR2 FQNEAQ, per germline (reference sequence). CDR3 DNA sequence: TGTGCCAGCAGCCGGGGACAGGTAAAAGGCTACACCTTC. Protein product: CASSRGQVKGYTF.

V is TRBV7-9 and J is TRBJ2-3; D is unclear. In germline, CDR1 is SEHNR, CDR2 FQNEAQ (reference sequence). The V gene lost 5 bases and the J gene lost 5 bases, with 5 bases spanning the gap. This CDR3 has 11 amino acids. The CDR3, as DNA: TGTGCCAGCAGCCATCAAGATACGCAGTATTTT. It translates to CASSHQDTQYF.

CDR3 sequence reads: CASSTKEVTEAFF. CDR3 sequence (DNA): TGTGCCAGCAGCACTAAAGAGGTCACTGAAGCTTTCTTT. This chain connects TRBV7-9 to TRBJ1-1; the D is unclear. Germline CDR1 SEHNR, CDR2 FQNEAQ (reference sequence). This CDR3 has 13 residues. V lost 5 bases and J 4 bases, leaving 11 bases between the germline ends.

The gene calls are TRBV28 and TRBJ1-2, with D perhaps TRBD1 (6 bases). Germline V gives CDR1 MDHEN, CDR2 SYDVKM. V dropped 6 bases and J dropped 4 bases, with 15 bases sitting between them. This CDR3 is built from 14 residues. The CDR3, as DNA: TGTGCCAGCAGATCACAAGGGGGTGGCTATGGCTACACCTTC. This gives the protein CASRSQGGGYGYTF.

This clone was detected once. In nucleotides, the CDR3 is TGTGCCAGCAGTGAATCTAGCGGGAGGAACATTCAGTACTTC. It encodes CASSESSGRNIQYF. The chain joins TRBV25-1 to TRBJ2-4; TRBD2 aligns across 11 bases. V lost 1 base, J lost 7 bases, and 0 bases stayed unmatched. This CDR3 is built from 14 residues. Germline V gene data show CDR1 as MGHDK and CDR2 as SYGVNS. The full variable domain, completed using reference TRBV25-1 and TRBJ2-4, is EADIYQTPRYLVIGTGKKITLECSQTMGHDKMYWYQQDPGMELHLIHYSYGVNSTEKGDLSSESTVSRIRTEHFPLTLESARPSHTSQYLCASSESSGRNIQYFGAGTRLSVL.

The chain joins TRBV19 to TRBJ1-2; no definite D call. Germline V gene data show CDR1 as LNHDA and CDR2 as SQIVND (reference sequence). The CDR3 is 14 residues long. Trimming left V 3 bases short and J 4 bases short, with 12 bases between. DNA for the CDR3: TGTGCCAGTAGTATTCACGAGAATGGCTATGGCTACACCTTC. This sequence encodes CASSIHENGYGYTF.

The chain has TRBV9 and TRBJ1-1; D possibly corresponds to TRBD1 (5 bases). The CDR3 is 12 amino acids. V lost 3 bases, J lost 7 bases, and 10 bases lay in between. Per germline, CDR1 SGDLS and CDR2 YYNGEE. The CDR3 region is CASSGAQGEAFF. The CDR3 bases are TGTGCCAGCAGCGGCGCGCAGGGTGAAGCTTTCTTT.

The chain has TRBV11-1 and TRBJ1-1; the match to TRBD1 covers 7 bases. This CDR3 contains 19 residues. The V segment lost 5 bases and the J segment 0 bases; nucleotides outside the gene matches: 18. Per germline, CDR1 SGHAT and CDR2 FQDESV (reference sequence). The CDR3 region has the DNA TGTGCCAGCAGCACCCATCATGCGGGACAGCTCTACTTGAACACTGAAGCTTTCTTT. Its translation: CASSTHHAGQLYLNTEAFF.

The chain uses TRBV9 and TRBJ1-1; 12 nucleotides line up with TRBD1. V gave up 2 bases and J gave up 0 bases; unmatched junction bases: 2. The V gene's germline CDR1 is SGDLS and CDR2 YYNGEE. The CDR3 has 16 amino acids. CDR3 in amino acids: CASSVGQGAMNTEAFF. The CDR3 DNA sequence: TGTGCCAGCAGCGTGGGACAGGGGGCAATGAACACTGAAGCTTTCTTT.

V is TRBV5-6 and J is TRBJ1-1; 8 nucleotides align to TRBD1. The germline gives CDR1 SGHDT, CDR2 YYEEEE. The V segment lost 5 bases and the J segment 0 bases; nucleotides outside the gene matches: 15. This CDR3 comprises 18 residues. CDR3 region: CASRNSRSRGLMNTEAFF. The CDR3, as DNA: TGTGCCAGCAGAAACTCGCGTTCCAGGGGGCTTATGAACACTGAAGCTTTCTTT.

The chain employs TRBV6-5 and TRBJ2-7, with D perhaps TRBD2 (5 bases). Germline V gives CDR1 MNHEY, CDR2 SVGAGI. The CDR3 is made up of 15 amino acids. Between the trimmed V and J ends, which lost 5 bases and 0 bases, there was a span of 14 bases. The CDR3 nucleotides are TGTGCCAGCAGTCGAAGCTCGAGGGCCTCCTACGAGCAGTACTTC. It codes for CASSRSSRASYEQYF.

The chain couples TRBV5-1 to TRBJ2-6; D remains ambiguous. The germline CDR1 and CDR2 sequences are SGHRS and YFSETQ. The CDR3 loop spans 17 amino acids. With 1 base removed from V and 1 base from J, the gap between germline ends came to 12 bases. CDR3 DNA sequence: TGCGCCAGCAGCTTGACAGATATGGGTTCTGGGGCCAACGTCCTGACTTTC. It codes for CASSLTDMGSGANVLTF.

The chain employs TRBV30 and TRBJ1-5; D perhaps matches TRBD1 (5 bases). CDR3 length equals 14 residues. The V gene's germline CDR1 is GTSNPN and CDR2 SVGIG (reference sequence). V lost 1 base, J lost 4 bases, and 11 bases lay in between. This CDR3 reads CAWSEWTPNQPQHF. Here the CDR3 DNA reads TGTGCCTGGAGTGAATGGACACCAAATCAGCCCCAGCATTTT.